The entry below describes one TCR delta chain. The antigen is unknown. TCRdb called clones from the PCR reads again using CATT. The table shows roughly 6,700 delta-chain clones, with over 30% occurring only once. This sample was taken from a study of human gamma delta and Vdelta1 T cells. The CDR3 is made up of 28 amino acids. V gave up 2 bases and J gave up 0 bases; unmatched junction bases: 41. Germline V gene sequence: CDR1 TSWWSYY, CDR2 QGS. The sequence was obtained from a human donor in good health. The J gene is TRDJ1, the V gene TRDV1; 8 bases align to TRDD3. The sample taken for sequencing was Vdelta1 gamma-delta T cells from blood grown in culture (DOT cells). The CDR3 region has the DNA TGTGCTCTTGGGGAAAGATACGGATTAGTGTGTCCTTCCGACCCTCCTAGTGGGGGATCCCCGTACACCGATAAACTCATCTTT. Translating it yields CALGERYGLVCPSDPPSGGSPYTDKLIF.